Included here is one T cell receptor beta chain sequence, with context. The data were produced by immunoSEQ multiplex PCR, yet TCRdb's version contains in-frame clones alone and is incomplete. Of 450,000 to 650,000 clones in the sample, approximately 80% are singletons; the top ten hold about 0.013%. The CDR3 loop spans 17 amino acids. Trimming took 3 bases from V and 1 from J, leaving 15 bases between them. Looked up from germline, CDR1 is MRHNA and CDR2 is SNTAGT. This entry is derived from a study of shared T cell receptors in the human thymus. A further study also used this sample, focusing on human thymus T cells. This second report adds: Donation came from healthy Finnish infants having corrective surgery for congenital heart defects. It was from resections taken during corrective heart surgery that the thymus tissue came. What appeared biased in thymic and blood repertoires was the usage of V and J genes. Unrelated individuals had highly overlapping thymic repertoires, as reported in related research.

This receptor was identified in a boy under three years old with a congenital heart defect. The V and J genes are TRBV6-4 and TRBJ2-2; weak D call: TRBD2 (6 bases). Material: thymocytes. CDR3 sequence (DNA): TGTGCCAGCAGTGAACCCCGGGCTAGCGAGAACACCGGGGAGCTGTTTTTT. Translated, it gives CASSEPRASENTGELFF.